This record concerns one T cell receptor beta chain sequence. As yet, its antigen is unknown. After removal of 6 bases from V and 7 bases from J, the junction contained 7 bases not matched to a gene. The CDR3 has 14 amino acids. Germline CDR1 and CDR2: LNHDA and SQIVND (reference sequence). This entry comes from a study of T cell responses to AZD1222 COVID-19 vaccine. Study details: Combined were second doses at about 4 or about 12 weeks. Notes on the study in general: Sampling that yielded the repertoires occurred only after the peak T cell response. Nearly half of spike-specific TCRs reportedly go after variant regions that carry no mutations.

This table comes from immunoSEQ multiplex PCR, and its TCRdb copy is limited to in-frame clones, with some not included. The data hold 120,000 or so clones, with about nine tenths observed a single time. The sequence derives from an adult in good health. This sample comprised peripheral blood, obtained on day 0 of AZD1222 vaccination. V and J are TRBV19 and TRBJ2-2, with TRBD2 identical over 8 bases. The CDR3 spells CASSQREWGGELFF. The DNA of the CDR3 is TGTGCCAGTAGCCAGCGGGAGTGGGGCGGGGAGCTGTTTTTT.